This T cell receptor beta chain was identified during a study of response to subunit inactivated influenza vaccine. TCRdb analysed the RT-PCR reads with MiXCR anew, one entry per CDR3 protein. The sample yields about 540,000 distinct CDR3 sequences, roughly a quarter seen once. A word on this clonotype: Its specificity is not known.

J gave up 7 bases and V 3 bases, and 2 bases lay outside the gene matches. The CDR3 length is 13 residues. Germline values: CDR1 MNHEY, CDR2 SMNVEV (reference sequence). Points from the study as a whole: There was a suggestion from the authors that each seasonal influenza vaccination recruits few new T cells.

These data also featured in a second study, about T cells expressing NK-cell markers. In that study: UMIs accompanied the 5'RACE template switching by which TCR beta cDNA was made. It was sorted CD3+CD56+NKG2C+, CD3+CD56+NKG2C- and CD3+CD56-NKG2C+ T cells that supplied the TCR beta repertoires. Seven donors tested HCMV-seropositive and one tested seronegative among the eight sequenced. Several of the donors carried dominant NKG2C+ clonotypes that took up 1.0-7.0% of their CD8+ T cells.

The V call is TRBV27, the J call TRBJ1-4, with 7 positions matching TRBD1. This receptor was obtained from a man in his forties or fifties who received an inactivated influenza vaccine. The specimen was CD4+ T cells sorted from PBMCs, collected 11 to 12 days after vaccination. As DNA, the CDR3 is TGTGCCAGCAGTTTTTCAGGGGGTGAAAAACTGTTTTTT. Its translation is CASSFSGGEKLFF.